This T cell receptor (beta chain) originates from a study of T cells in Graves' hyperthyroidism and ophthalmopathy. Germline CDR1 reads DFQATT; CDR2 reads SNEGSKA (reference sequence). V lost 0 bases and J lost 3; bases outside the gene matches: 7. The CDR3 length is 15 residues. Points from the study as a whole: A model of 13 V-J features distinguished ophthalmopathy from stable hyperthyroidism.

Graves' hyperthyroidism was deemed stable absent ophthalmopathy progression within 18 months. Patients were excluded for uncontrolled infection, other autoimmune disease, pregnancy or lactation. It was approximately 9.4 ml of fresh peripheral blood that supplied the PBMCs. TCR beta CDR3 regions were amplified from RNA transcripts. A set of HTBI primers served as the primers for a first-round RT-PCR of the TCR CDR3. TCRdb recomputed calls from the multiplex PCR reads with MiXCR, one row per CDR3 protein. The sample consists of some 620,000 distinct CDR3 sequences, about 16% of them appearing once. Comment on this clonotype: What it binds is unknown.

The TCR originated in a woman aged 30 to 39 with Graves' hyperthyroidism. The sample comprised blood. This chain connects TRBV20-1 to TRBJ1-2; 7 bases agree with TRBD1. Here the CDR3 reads CSARDPRTGDYGYTF. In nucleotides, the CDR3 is TGCAGTGCTAGAGATCCCCGGACAGGCGACTATGGCTACACCTTC.